Listed below are T cell receptor beta chains from one sample, sequenced in a study of shared clonotypes between healthy human individuals. TCRdb's copy holds only in-frame clones and misses some; the assay was immunoSEQ multiplex PCR. The data hold roughly 1,100,000 clones, with about 75% observed a single time. The sample was memory CD4+ T cells sorted from blood. All receptors come from a man younger than 35 in good health. Each CDR3 is given with its conserved first and last residue. Only part of the rows carry a size: once, few, many, or a class if the clone is expanded.

J	size	V	CDR3
TRBJ2-7	NA	TRBV10-3	CAISRGGMTYEQYF
TRBJ2-7	NA	TRBV6-1	CASRALTSGTHEQYF
TRBJ2-4	NA	TRBV7-9	CASSEGLAGSQYF
TRBJ1-6	few	TRBV5-4	CASSRVGTVNSPLHF
TRBJ2-3	few	TRBV5-6	CASSLDRGVTDTQYF
TRBJ1-4	NA	TRBV25-1	CASRETGVGKLFF
TRBJ1-5	NA	TRBV5-4	CASSHSIDRKQPQHF
TRBJ1-1	NA	TRBV18	CASSPDLNTEAFF
TRBJ1-4	NA	TRBV19	CASNSGGMKNLFF
TRBJ1-2	many	TRBV7-9	CASSPTGGSYGYTF
TRBJ2-7	few	TRBV10-1	CASKMGPGGPDYYEQYF
TRBJ1-1	NA	TRBV6-6	CASSYGGTGTEAFF
TRBJ1-6	NA	TRBV21-1	CASSPPSSRASPLHF
TRBJ1-1	NA	TRBV2	CASRARTGEFEAFF
TRBJ1-2	few	TRBV10-3	CAISESGYSGSYGYTF
TRBJ2-3	NA	TRBV5-1	CASSLQGRGTTDTQYF
TRBJ2-2	NA	TRBV2	CASRTGTKNTGELFF
TRBJ1-2	once	TRBV28	CASSLGAGYTF
TRBJ2-1	NA	TRBV9	CASSGETATSYNEQFF
TRBJ1-1	once	TRBV10-2	CASITGTANTEAFF
TRBJ1-3	few	TRBV18	CASSPGSTLSGNTIYF
TRBJ1-4	NA	TRBV13	CASSSPYEKLFF
TRBJ2-5	few	TRBV5-6	CASSLAGRQTSGIGTQYF
TRBJ1-5	NA	TRBV23-1	CASSQSMKGQNYQPQHF
NA	NA	TRBV7-6	CASSLYAGDTYEQYF
TRBJ2-4	NA	TRBV6-6	CASSNTRVGKNIQYF
TRBJ2-6	NA	TRBV5-4	CASSLSIGSGANVLTF
TRBJ1-6	few	TRBV4-2	CASSQESFGWSSYNSPLHF
TRBJ1-1	NA	TRBV19	CASSITRGDTEAFF
TRBJ2-3	NA	TRBV11-3	CASSFGTSVADTQYF
TRBJ2-5	NA	TRBV7-3	CASSLTPEETQYF
TRBJ2-5	NA	TRBV30	CAWSELASTARGETQYF
TRBJ1-3	NA	TRBV10-3	CAIRETGSGNTIYF
TRBJ2-5	NA	TRBV4-1	CASSPMSGGLQETQYF
TRBJ1-4	NA	TRBV28	CASLPGNYNEKLFF
TRBJ2-5	few	TRBV10-3	CAISEPRDGAGRTQYF
TRBJ2-4	many	TRBV28	CASSTGSIQYF
TRBJ2-7	NA	TRBV7-2	CASSSGGPSYEQYF
TRBJ2-5	NA	TRBV5-1	CASSFSGGETQYF
TRBJ2-7	NA	TRBV5-4	CASSLAGLAVQEQYF
TRBJ2-7	once	TRBV7-2	CASSLAASDYEQYF
TRBJ2-7	NA	TRBV21-1	CASSKEAGVSYEQYF
TRBJ1-1	NA	TRBV28	CASSFVDRAINTEAFF
TRBJ1-5	few	TRBV2	CASSRATAVQPQHF
TRBJ1-2	NA	TRBV30	CAWSVAGHWIF